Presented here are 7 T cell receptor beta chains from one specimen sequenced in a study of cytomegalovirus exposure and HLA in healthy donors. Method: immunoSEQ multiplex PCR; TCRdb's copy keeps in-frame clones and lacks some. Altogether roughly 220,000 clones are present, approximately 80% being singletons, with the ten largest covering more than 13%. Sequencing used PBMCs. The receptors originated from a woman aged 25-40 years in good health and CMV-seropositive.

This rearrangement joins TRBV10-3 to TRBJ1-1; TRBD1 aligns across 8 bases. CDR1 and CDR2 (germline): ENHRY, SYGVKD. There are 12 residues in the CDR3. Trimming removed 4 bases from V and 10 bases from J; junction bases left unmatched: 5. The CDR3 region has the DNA TGTGCCATCAGTGCGGACAGGGTTGTAGCTTTCTTT. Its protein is CAISADRVVAFF.

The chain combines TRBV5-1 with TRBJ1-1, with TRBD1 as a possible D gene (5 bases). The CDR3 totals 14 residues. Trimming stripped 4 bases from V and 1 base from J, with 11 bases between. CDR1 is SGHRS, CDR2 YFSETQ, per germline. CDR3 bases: TGCGCCAGCAGCACAGGACCGACGAACACTGAAGCTTTCTTT. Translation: CASSTGPTNTEAFF.

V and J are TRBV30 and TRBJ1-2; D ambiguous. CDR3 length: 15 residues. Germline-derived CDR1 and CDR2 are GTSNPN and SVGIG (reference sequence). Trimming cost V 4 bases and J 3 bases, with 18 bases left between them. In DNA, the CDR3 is TGTGCCTGGACCGGACCCACCACAGAGGACTATGGCTACACCTTC. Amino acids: CAWTGPTTEDYGYTF.

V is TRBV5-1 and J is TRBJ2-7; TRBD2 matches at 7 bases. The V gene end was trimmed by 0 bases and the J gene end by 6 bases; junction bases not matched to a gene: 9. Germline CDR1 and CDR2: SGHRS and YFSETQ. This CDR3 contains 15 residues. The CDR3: CASSLGSAGAPEQYF. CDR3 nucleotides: TGCGCCAGCAGCTTGGGTTCCGCGGGAGCCCCCGAGCAGTACTTC.

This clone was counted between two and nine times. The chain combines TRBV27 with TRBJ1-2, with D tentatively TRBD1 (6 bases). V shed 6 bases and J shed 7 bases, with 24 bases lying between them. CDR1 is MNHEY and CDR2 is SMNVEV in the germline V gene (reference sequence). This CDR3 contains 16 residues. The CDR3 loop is CASRGRARGQSSGYTF. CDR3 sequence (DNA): TGTGCCAGCAGAGGTCGGGCCCGTGGACAGTCCTCTGGCTACACCTTC.

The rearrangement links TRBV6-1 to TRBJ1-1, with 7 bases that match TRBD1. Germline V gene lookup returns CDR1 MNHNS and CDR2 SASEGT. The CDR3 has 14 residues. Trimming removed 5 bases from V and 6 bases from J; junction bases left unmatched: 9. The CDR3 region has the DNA TGTGCCAGCAGTTTGAGGGGGCAATCGCCTGAAGCTTTCTTT. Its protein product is CASSLRGQSPEAFF.

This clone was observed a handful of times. In DNA, the CDR3 is TGTGCCTGGAGTGTGGACGGACAGAATCAGCCCCAGCATTTT. This translates into CAWSVDGQNQPQHF. The chain links TRBV30 to TRBJ1-5; a possible D gene is TRBD1 (6 bases). Germline V CDR1 and CDR2: GTSNPN, SVGIG (reference sequence). The CDR3 sequence is 14 residues long. Trimming stripped 0 bases from V and 4 bases from J, with 10 bases between. The variable domain in full, completed from reference TRBV30 and TRBJ1-5, reads SQTIHQWPATLVQPVGSPLSLECTVEGTSNPNLYWYRQAAGRGLQLLFYSVGIGQISSEVPQNLSASRPQDRQFILSSKKLLLSDSGFYLCAWSVDGQNQPQHFGDGTRLSIL.